One and the same sample provided the 18 T cell receptor beta chains below, sequenced in a study of cytomegalovirus exposure and HLA in healthy donors. Use of 60 Vbeta and 13 Jbeta primers characterized the PCR. Here immunoSEQ multiplex PCR was the method, and the copy in TCRdb shows in-frame clones only, minus some. The table has 130,000 or so clones, about three quarters seen once; the top ten hold 6.6%. The sequencing sample was made of PBMCs. These receptors came from a man in his forties in good health and CMV-seropositive.

V and J are TRBV5-1 and TRBJ2-1; a possible D gene is TRBD2 (6 bases). The CDR3 is 15 residues long. V lost 2 bases and J lost 9, with 18 bases in between. In germline, CDR1 is SGHRS, CDR2 YFSETQ. The CDR3 is CASSFREPPNGEQFF. CDR3 bases: TGCGCCAGCAGCTTCCGGGAGCCCCCCAACGGTGAGCAGTTCTTC. Full variable domain (remainder filled in from reference TRBV5-1 and TRBJ2-1): KAGVTQTPRYLIKTRGQQVTLSCSPISGHRSVSWYQQTPGQGLQFLFEYFSETQRNKGNFPGRFSGRQFSNSRSEMNVSTLELGDSALYLCASSFREPPNGEQFFGPGTRLTVL.

This clone was observed a handful of times. V and J are TRBV27 and TRBJ2-1, with D possibly being TRBD2 (6 bases). V lost 5 bases and J 5 bases, leaving 13 bases between the germline ends. In germline, CDR1 is MNHEY, CDR2 SMNVEV (reference sequence). The CDR3 runs to 14 residues. CDR3 coding DNA: TGTGCCAGCAGTATCTCCTCTAGCGACAATGAGCAGTTCTTC. Protein product: CASSISSSDNEQFF.

The chain employs TRBV6-1 and TRBJ1-2; tentative D call: TRBD1 (5 bases). From germline, CDR1 is MNHNS and CDR2 SASEGT. The germline V and J ends were trimmed by 2 bases and 2 bases, with 6 bases remaining between them. The CDR3 consists of 13 residues. In DNA, the CDR3 is TGTGCCAGCAGTGAAAACAGGAACTATGGCTACACCTTC. It encodes CASSENRNYGYTF.

The rearrangement uses TRBV2 and TRBJ1-1; D unclear. CDR1 is SNHLY and CDR2 is FYNNEI in the germline V gene. CDR3 length: 13 amino acids. The V and J ends lost 6 bases and 4 bases respectively, with 12 bases between them. The CDR3 loop is CASSLGVGTEAFF. The CDR3, as DNA: TGTGCCAGCAGCCTCGGGGTGGGCACTGAAGCTTTCTTT.

Here the CDR3 reads CASSSFTDTQYF. As DNA, the CDR3 is TGTGCCAGCAGCTCCTTCACAGATACGCAGTATTTT. The V gene is TRBV5-6, the J gene TRBJ2-3; D is ambiguous. CDR1 is SGHDT and CDR2 is YYEEEE in the germline V gene. The CDR3 is made up of 12 amino acids. V was clipped by 3 bases and J by 2 bases, with 4 bases between them.

Notes on this clone: This specimen includes other DNA sequences encoding the same CDR3. V and J are TRBV9 and TRBJ1-1, with D possibly TRBD1 on 5 matching bases. V was shortened by 0 bases and J by 1 base, with 10 bases between the two germline ends. CDR3 length: 15 amino acids. Germline values: CDR1 SGDLS, CDR2 YYNGEE. The CDR3 loop reads CASSVVGGGNTEAFF. CDR3 DNA sequence: TGTGCCAGCAGCGTAGTCGGGGGGGGGAACACTGAAGCTTTCTTT.

This sequence joins TRBV27 and TRBJ1-2; 7 bases are shared with TRBD1. This CDR3 is built from 15 residues. CDR1 and CDR2 from the germline V gene are MNHEY and SMNVEV (reference sequence). V lost 8 bases, J lost 0 bases, and 9 bases stayed unmatched. DNA for the CDR3: TGTGCCAGCCGACCTCGGGACAGATCTAACTATGGCTACACCTTC. Residues: CASRPRDRSNYGYTF.

The rearrangement links TRBV5-6 to TRBJ2-7; tentatively, D is TRBD1 (6 bases). Trimming cost V 0 bases and J 2 bases, with 9 bases left between them. This CDR3 is 14 amino acids long. Germline V lookup: CDR1 SGHDT, CDR2 YYEEEE. This CDR3 reads CASSLGDTPYEQYF. CDR3 DNA: TGTGCCAGCAGCTTGGGGGACACCCCCTACGAGCAGTACTTC.

The chain employs TRBV18 and TRBJ2-2; TRBD1 aligns across 7 bases. After removal of 0 bases from V and 4 bases from J, the junction contained 8 bases not matched to a gene. Looked up from germline, CDR1 is KGHSH and CDR2 is LQKENI. The CDR3 length is 17 residues. CDR3 region: CASSPPTGQETTGELFF. CDR3 sequence (DNA): TGTGCCAGCTCACCACCGACAGGACAGGAGACCACCGGGGAGCTGTTTTTT.

The CDR3 nucleotides read TGCGCCAGCAGTGGGACTAGCGGGGTCTCTGGGGCCAACGTCCTGACTTTC. This translates into CASSGTSGVSGANVLTF. The chain joins TRBV5-1 to TRBJ2-6, with TRBD2 identical over 13 bases. The CDR3 runs 17 residues. Trimming removed 5 bases from V and 0 bases from J; junction bases left unmatched: 2. Germline assignment: CDR1 SGHRS and CDR2 YFSETQ.

V gene TRBV27 combines with J gene TRBJ1-5; TRBD1 might be the D (6 bases). CDR3 length: 15 amino acids. V was clipped by 5 bases and J by 1 base, with 12 bases between them. CDR1 and CDR2 (germline): MNHEY, SMNVEV (reference sequence). The DNA of the CDR3 is TGTGCCAGCAGTCTGGACAGAATAAGCAATCAGCCCCAGCATTTT. It yields the protein CASSLDRISNQPQHF.

The chain couples TRBV5-6 to TRBJ1-2; 9 bases fit TRBD1. Germline V gene lookup returns CDR1 SGHDT and CDR2 YYEEEE. CDR3 length: 13 amino acids. V shed 4 bases, J shed 6 bases, and the junction held 4 bases outside the gene matches. The chain's CDR3 is CASSVGQGNGYTF. The CDR3 DNA is TGTGCCAGCAGCGTGGGACAGGGTAATGGCTACACCTTC.

The chain uses TRBV27 and TRBJ2-7; 7 bases are shared with TRBD2. CDR1 MNHEY and CDR2 SMNVEV come from the germline V gene (reference sequence). CDR3 length equals 16 residues. V gave up 3 bases and J gave up 2 bases; unmatched junction bases: 10. The CDR3 coding sequence is TGTGCCAGCAGTTTTCTGGCTAGCGGTATTCCCTACGAGCAGTACTTC. Translating gives CASSFLASGIPYEQYF.

The genes are TRBV11-2 and TRBJ2-1; the match to TRBD2 covers 9 bases. CDR1 is SGHAT and CDR2 is FQNNGV in the germline V gene. The CDR3 runs to 14 residues. The V gene end was trimmed by 6 bases and the J gene end by 6 bases; junction bases not matched to a gene: 6. CDR3 region: CASSLAGRTNEQFF. CDR3 nucleotides: TGTGCCAGCAGTCTAGCGGGGCGAACCAATGAGCAGTTCTTC.

The rearrangement uses TRBV5-1 and TRBJ1-5, with 7 bases lining up with TRBD1. V was clipped by 4 bases and J by 6 bases; unmatched bases: 10. The CDR3 is 15 residues long. Germline assignment: CDR1 SGHRS and CDR2 YFSETQ. CDR3 DNA: TGCGCCAGCAGCCCACTCACAGGGGCGGGTCAGCCCCAGCATTTT. Its protein is CASSPLTGAGQPQHF.

The rearrangement links TRBV5-1 to TRBJ1-1; 7 positions match TRBD1. V shed 4 bases, J shed 4 bases, and the junction held 10 bases outside the gene matches. Germline loops: CDR1 SGHRS, CDR2 YFSETQ. The CDR3 contains 15 residues. The CDR3 DNA follows: TGCGCCAGCAGCACGGGGACAGTGCTGAGCACTGAAGCTTTCTTT. Protein: CASSTGTVLSTEAFF. The full variable domain, its missing parts supplied by reference TRBV5-1 and TRBJ1-1, is KAGVTQTPRYLIKTRGQQVTLSCSPISGHRSVSWYQQTPGQGLQFLFEYFSETQRNKGNFPGRFSGRQFSNSRSEMNVSTLELGDSALYLCASSTGTVLSTEAFFGQGTRLTVV.

This chain links TRBV10-1 with TRBJ2-1, with D perhaps TRBD2 (6 bases). V was shortened by 2 bases and J by 4 bases, with 9 bases between the two germline ends. The CDR3 contains 14 residues. Germline assignment: CDR1 WNHNN and CDR2 SYGVQD (reference sequence). The CDR3 DNA is TGCGCCAGCAGTGAGGGGGAGGAATACAATGAGCAGTTCTTC. It is translated as CASSEGEEYNEQFF.

The gene calls are TRBV7-2 and TRBJ1-1, with D possibly being TRBD1 (5 bases). Per germline, CDR1 SGHTA and CDR2 FQGNSA. The CDR3 is 14 amino acids. V lost 7 bases, J lost 5 bases, and 17 bases lay in between. The CDR3 region is CASTQARVGTEAFF. The CDR3 coding sequence is TGTGCCAGCACCCAGGCCAGGGTCGGGACTGAAGCTTTCTTT.